These T cell receptor beta chains were read from a single sample in a study of cytomegalovirus exposure and HLA in healthy donors. TCRdb keeps only in-frame clones here, not all; method: immunoSEQ multiplex PCR. Of roughly 67,000 clones in the sample, about three quarters were seen once. Material for sequencing was PBMCs. The receptors shown here come from a man aged 35-49 years in good health and CMV-seronegative. Both conserved end residues are part of each CDR3. A clone size is listed for some rows: how often the clone was seen (once, few, many), or a class if it is expanded.

TRBV18,.,TRBJ1-1,CASSPQKNTEAFF
TRBV28,.,TRBJ2-7,CASSATGLGESLAEQYF
TRBV18,.,TRBJ1-5,CASSRIGGSNQPQHF
TRBV2,.,TRBJ2-7,CASSRREAYEQYF
TRBV6-4,few,TRBJ1-1,CASRSGQNTEAFF
TRBV7-9,.,TRBJ2-7,CASSSPRTGGEQYF
TRBV2,.,.,CASSLIYEQYF
TRBV11-2,once,TRBJ2-2,CASSLRGENTGELFF
TRBV10-2,.,TRBJ2-3,CASNTGRPLDTQYF
TRBV5-4,.,TRBJ2-7,CASSRDGSSYEQYF
TRBV5-1,.,TRBJ2-5,CASRDGTSGKYQETQYF
TRBV5-4,once,TRBJ2-1,CASSFRLAGGPNEQFF
TRBV18,.,TRBJ1-1,CASSVGARTEAFF
TRBV2,.,TRBJ2-5,CASSAGLAGRETQYF
TRBV19,.,TRBJ1-5,CASRTGAGDQPQHF
TRBV5-1,.,TRBJ2-5,CASSSGQGLGETQYF
TRBV10-3,.,TRBJ2-5,CAISETGGETQYF
TRBV13,.,TRBJ1-2,CASSPWGGGYTF
TRBV7-9,.,TRBJ1-1,CASSQGEDALLERNTEAFF
TRBV28,.,TRBJ2-7,CASSLRGTGGYEQYF
TRBV6-4,.,TRBJ2-3,CASSDSIAGPKDTQYF
TRBV27,.,.,CASSSKPYSYEQYF
TRBV5-1,.,TRBJ1-2,CASSLTGTGGSYYGYTF
TRBV6-5,.,TRBJ1-5,CASSEIQGDQPQHF
TRBV19,.,TRBJ2-2,CASSIEDRGTGELFF
TRBV19,once,TRBJ1-3,CASSQRRRGNAGNTIYF
TRBV28,.,TRBJ2-7,CASSSPQGPFDEQYF
TRBV10-3,.,TRBJ2-2,CAITPSGTGELFF
TRBV10-2,few,TRBJ2-7,CASSELAYSNEQYF
TRBV5-6,.,TRBJ2-7,CASSLAGGPYEQYF
TRBV6-1,.,.,CASSVTVASGAYEQYF
TRBV10-2,.,TRBJ2-7,CASRIQLSYEQYF
TRBV14,.,TRBJ1-1,CASSRDRGLNTEAFF
TRBV5-8,.,TRBJ1-4,CASSLSNRGNEKLFF
TRBV7-9,.,TRBJ2-2,CASSHSDLNTGELFF
TRBV11-3,few,TRBJ2-3,CASSLGTGSDTQYF
TRBV7-8,.,TRBJ2-2,CASSIRERVDTGELFF
TRBV11-2,.,TRBJ2-5,CASSSGQQETQYF
TRBV11-1,.,TRBJ2-2,CASSLPRQGDNTGELFF
TRBV5-1,.,TRBJ1-2,CACSSGHSSQNYGYTF
TRBV19,.,TRBJ2-5,CASAGLVQLRETQYF
TRBV19,.,TRBJ2-7,CASSISRLSEQYF
TRBV6-5,.,TRBJ1-1,CASRKPMNTEAFF
TRBV5-1,.,TRBJ2-5,CASSLSGREVVETQYF
TRBV14,.,TRBJ2-7,CASSPNLGGTYEQYF
TRBV10-3,.,TRBJ1-5,CAISESGTGLQPQHF
TRBV11-2,.,TRBJ1-4,CASSTGQGPPTNEKLFF
TRBV5-4,.,TRBJ1-4,CASSLGGGQFNEKLFF
TRBV5-5,.,TRBJ1-6,CASSLGQGSSYNSPLHF
TRBV5-4,few,TRBJ2-2,CASSVGWTSGSSWGTGELFF
TRBV5-1,.,TRBJ1-4,CASSPGRGEEKLFF
TRBV7-8,.,TRBJ1-1,CASSLVAGSTEAFF
TRBV19,.,TRBJ1-1,CASSIPGAITEAFF
TRBV7-2,.,TRBJ2-5,CASSLGGGRGQETQYF
TRBV7-8,.,TRBJ2-7,CASSSETESYEQYF
TRBV9,.,TRBJ1-5,CASSATGGHSNQPQHF
TRBV18,.,TRBJ2-1,CASSPASGGYNEQFF
TRBV19,.,TRBJ2-7,CASSIAGMASGRGSANEQYF
TRBV10-3,few,TRBJ1-1,CASERVRNTEAFF